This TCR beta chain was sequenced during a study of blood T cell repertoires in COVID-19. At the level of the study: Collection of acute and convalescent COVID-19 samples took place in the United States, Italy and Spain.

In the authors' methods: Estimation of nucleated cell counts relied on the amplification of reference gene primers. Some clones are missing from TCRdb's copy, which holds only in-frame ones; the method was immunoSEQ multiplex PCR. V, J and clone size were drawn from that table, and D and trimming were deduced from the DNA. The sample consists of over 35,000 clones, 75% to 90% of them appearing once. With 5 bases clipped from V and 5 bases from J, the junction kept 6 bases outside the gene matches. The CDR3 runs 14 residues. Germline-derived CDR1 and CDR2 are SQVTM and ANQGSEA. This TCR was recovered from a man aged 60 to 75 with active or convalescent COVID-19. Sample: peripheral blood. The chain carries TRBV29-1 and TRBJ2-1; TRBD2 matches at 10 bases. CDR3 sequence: CSVITSGINNEQFF. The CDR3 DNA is TGCAGCGTTATTACTAGCGGGATCAACAATGAGCAGTTCTTC.